This T cell receptor (beta chain) was profiled in a study of T-cell reconstitution after alpha-beta-depleted transplantation in children. Unique molecular identifiers were used in preparing the TCRbeta library. TCRdb re-analysed the PCR reads in MiXCR, keeping a single row per CDR3 protein. Here the sample spans about 540,000 distinct CDR3 sequences, approximately 16% being singletons. Trimming pared 3 bases from V and 0 bases from J, leaving 15 bases between. CDR3 length: 16 residues. Germline V gene lookup returns CDR1 MGHDK and CDR2 SYGVNS. The TCR comes from a human donor who donated a stem cell graft to a child with acute lymphoblastic leukemia. The chain recombines TRBV25-1 with TRBJ2-7; D unresolved. The sample was PBMCs from the stem cell graft donor, taken from the stem cell graft. The DNA for the CDR3 is TGTGCCAGCAGTGAGACCGACACCCCTAGCTCCTACGAGCAGTACTTC. It encodes CASSETDTPSSYEQYF.